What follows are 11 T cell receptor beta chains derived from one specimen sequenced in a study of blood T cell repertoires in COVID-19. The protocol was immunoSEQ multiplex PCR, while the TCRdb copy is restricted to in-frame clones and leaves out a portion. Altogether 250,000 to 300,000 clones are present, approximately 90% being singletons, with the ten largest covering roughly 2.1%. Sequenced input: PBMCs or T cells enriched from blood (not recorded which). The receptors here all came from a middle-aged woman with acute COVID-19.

In DNA form, the CDR3 reads TGTGCCAGCAGTTACCCGAAGACAGGGGGCCGCACTGAAGCTTTCTTT. As protein: CASSYPKTGGRTEAFF. The chain joins TRBV6-2 or TRBV6-3 to TRBJ1-1; 10 nucleotides line up with TRBD1. This CDR3 is 16 amino acids long. V was clipped by 2 bases and J by 4 bases; unmatched bases: 7. From germline, CDR1 is MNHEY and CDR2 SVGEGT.

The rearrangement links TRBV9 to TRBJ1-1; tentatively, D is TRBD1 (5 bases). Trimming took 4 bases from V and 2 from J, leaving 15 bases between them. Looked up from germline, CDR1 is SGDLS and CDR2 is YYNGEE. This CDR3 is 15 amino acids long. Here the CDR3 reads CASSPRSGKNTEAFF. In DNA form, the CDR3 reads TGTGCCAGCAGCCCACGTTCAGGGAAAAACACTGAAGCTTTCTTT.

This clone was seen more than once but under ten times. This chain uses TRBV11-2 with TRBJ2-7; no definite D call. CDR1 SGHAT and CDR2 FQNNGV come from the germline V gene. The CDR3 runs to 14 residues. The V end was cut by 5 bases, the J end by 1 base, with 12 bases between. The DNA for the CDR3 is TGTGCCAGCAGCGCCCAAGCTAGTTCCTACGAGCAGTACTTC. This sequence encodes CASSAQASSYEQYF.

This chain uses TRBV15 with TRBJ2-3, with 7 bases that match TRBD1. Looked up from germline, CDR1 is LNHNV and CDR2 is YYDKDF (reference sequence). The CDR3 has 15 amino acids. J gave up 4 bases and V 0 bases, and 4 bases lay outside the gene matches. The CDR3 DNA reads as TGTGCCACCAGCAGAGAAGGGACAGAGCCAGATACGCAGTATTTT. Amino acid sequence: CATSREGTEPDTQYF.

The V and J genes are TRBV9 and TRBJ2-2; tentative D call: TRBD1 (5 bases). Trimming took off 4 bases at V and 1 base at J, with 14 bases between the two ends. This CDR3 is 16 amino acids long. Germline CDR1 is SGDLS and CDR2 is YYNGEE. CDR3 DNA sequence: TGTGCCAGCAGCCCTCGACAGTTTCAGAACACCGGGGAGCTGTTTTTT. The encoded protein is CASSPRQFQNTGELFF.

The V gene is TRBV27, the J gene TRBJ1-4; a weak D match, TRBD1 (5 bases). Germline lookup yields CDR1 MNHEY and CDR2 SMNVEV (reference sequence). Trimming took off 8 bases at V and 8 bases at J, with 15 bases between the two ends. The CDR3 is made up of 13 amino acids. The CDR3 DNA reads TGTGCCAGCGGAAAGCAGGGTTCCGAAAAACTGTTTTTT. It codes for CASGKQGSEKLFF.

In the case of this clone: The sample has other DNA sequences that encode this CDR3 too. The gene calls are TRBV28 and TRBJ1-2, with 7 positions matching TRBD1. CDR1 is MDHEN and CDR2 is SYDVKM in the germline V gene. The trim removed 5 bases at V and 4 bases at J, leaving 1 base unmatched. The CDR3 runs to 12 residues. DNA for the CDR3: TGTGCCAGCAGTCGGGACAGCTATGGCTACACCTTC. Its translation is CASSRDSYGYTF.

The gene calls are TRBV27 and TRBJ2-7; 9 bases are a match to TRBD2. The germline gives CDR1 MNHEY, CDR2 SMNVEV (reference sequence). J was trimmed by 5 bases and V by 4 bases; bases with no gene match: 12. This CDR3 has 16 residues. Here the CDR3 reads CASSSSLAGERNEQYF. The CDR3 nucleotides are TGTGCCAGCAGTTCCTCCTTAGCGGGAGAGAGGAACGAGCAGTACTTC.

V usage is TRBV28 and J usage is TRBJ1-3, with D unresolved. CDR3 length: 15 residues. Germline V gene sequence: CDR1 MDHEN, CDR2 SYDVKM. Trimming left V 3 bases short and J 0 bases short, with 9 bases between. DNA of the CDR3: TGTGCCAGCAGTTTCCGTAGTTCCTCTGGAAACACCATATATTTT. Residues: CASSFRSSSGNTIYF.

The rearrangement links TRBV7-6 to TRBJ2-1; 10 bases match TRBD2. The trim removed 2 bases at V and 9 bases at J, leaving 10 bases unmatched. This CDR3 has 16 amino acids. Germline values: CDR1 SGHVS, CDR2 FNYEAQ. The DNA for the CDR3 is TGTGCCAGCAGCTTAATAGCGGGAGGTCTTGCCCCTGAGCAGTTCTTC. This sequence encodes CASSLIAGGLAPEQFF. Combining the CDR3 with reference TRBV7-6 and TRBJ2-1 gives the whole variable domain GAGVSQSPRYKVTKRGQDVALRCDPISGHVSLYWYRQALGQGPEFLTYFNYEAQQDKSGLPNDRFSAERPEGSISTLTIQRTEQRDSAMYRCASSLIAGGLAPEQFFGPGTRLTVL.

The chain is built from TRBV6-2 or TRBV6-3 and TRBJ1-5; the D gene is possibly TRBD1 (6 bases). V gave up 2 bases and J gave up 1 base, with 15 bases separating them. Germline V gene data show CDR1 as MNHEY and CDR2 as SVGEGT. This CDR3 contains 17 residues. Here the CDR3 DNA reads TGTGCCAGCAGTTACGGTACAGGTGGGGGCAGCAATCAGCCCCAGCATTTT. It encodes CASSYGTGGGSNQPQHF.